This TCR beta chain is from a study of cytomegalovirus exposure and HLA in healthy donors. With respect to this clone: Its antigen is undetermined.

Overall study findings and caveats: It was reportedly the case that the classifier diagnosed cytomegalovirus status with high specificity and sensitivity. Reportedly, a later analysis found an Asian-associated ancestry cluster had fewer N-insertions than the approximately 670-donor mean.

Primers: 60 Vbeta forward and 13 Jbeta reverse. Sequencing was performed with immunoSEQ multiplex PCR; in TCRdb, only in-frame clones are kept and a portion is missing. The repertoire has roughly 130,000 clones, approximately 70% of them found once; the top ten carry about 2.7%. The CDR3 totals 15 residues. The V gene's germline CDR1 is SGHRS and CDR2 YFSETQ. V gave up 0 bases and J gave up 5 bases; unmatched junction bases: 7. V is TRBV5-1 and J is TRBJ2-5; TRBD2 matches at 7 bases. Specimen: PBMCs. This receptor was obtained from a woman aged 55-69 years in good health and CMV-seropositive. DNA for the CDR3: TGCGCCAGCAGCTTGGCGGGCGGGGGAGAGGAGACCCAGTACTTC. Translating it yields CASSLAGGGEETQYF.